This TCR beta chain emerged from a study of blood T cells in healthy people across ages. Next came a second PCR, run for about 6 to 11 cycles, which used a sample-barcoded 5' primer along with a J-beta primer mix. Each CDR3 protein gets one entry after TCRdb re-called the 5' RACE reads with MiXCR. In the table there are about 570,000 distinct CDR3 sequences, about 26% of which are singletons. Staff drew 9 to 10 milliliters of peripheral blood from each donor. The same sample was also used in a study of T cells of mothers and their children.

This sequence was found in a boy aged 2-9 years in good health. The sequenced sample was blood.

CDR3 residues: CSAAPRQGGETQYF. In DNA, the CDR3 is TGCAGTGCTGCTCCGAGACAGGGAGGAGAGACCCAGTACTTC. The gene calls are TRBV20-1 and TRBJ2-5, with D maybe TRBD1 (7 bases). The CDR3 is 14 residues long. Germline V lookup: CDR1 DFQATT, CDR2 SNEGSKA (reference sequence). Trimming removed 5 bases at V and 4 bases at J, with 17 bases between.